Listed here are 15 T cell receptor beta chains from one sample, sequenced in a study of T cell responses to AZD1222 COVID-19 vaccine. This table comes from immunoSEQ multiplex PCR, and its TCRdb copy is limited to in-frame clones, with some not included. This table holds 120,000 or so clones, 90% to 95% found once. The source material was peripheral blood, sampled on day 0 of AZD1222 vaccination. All receptors derive from an adult in good health.

The chain recombines TRBV14 with TRBJ2-3; 7 bases fit TRBD2. The junction had 12 bases not matched to a gene; V was cut back by 0 bases and J by 3 bases. The CDR3 contains 18 residues. Per the germline V gene, CDR1 is SGHDN and CDR2 is FVKESK. CDR3 in amino acids: CASSQEQLAFRLTDTQYF. The CDR3 region has the DNA TGTGCCAGCAGCCAAGAGCAACTAGCGTTTCGGTTGACAGATACGCAGTATTTT.

The chain couples TRBV12-3 or TRBV12-4 to TRBJ2-1, with a tentative D call TRBD2 (5 bases). The CDR3 is 12 amino acids. V lost 6 bases and J 7 bases, leaving 10 bases between the germline ends. For the CDR3, the DNA is TGTGCCAGCAGCTACGGGATAAATGAGCAGTTCTTC. It translates to CASSYGINEQFF.

The rearrangement links TRBV12-3 or TRBV12-4 to TRBJ1-1; D uncertain. The CDR3 length is 11 residues. Trimming pared 5 bases from V and 3 bases from J, leaving 4 bases between. CDR3 bases: TGTGCCAGCAGTCAATACACTGAAGCTTTCTTT. The encoded protein is CASSQYTEAFF.

This chain connects TRBV6-5 to TRBJ2-7; no firm D call. CDR3 length: 13 residues. Trimming removed 8 bases at V and 3 bases at J, with 14 bases between. Per the germline V gene, CDR1 is MNHEY and CDR2 is SVGAGI. CDR3 sequence: CASAIRARYEQYF. The CDR3 bases are TGTGCCAGCGCGATTCGAGCACGCTACGAGCAGTACTTC.

This chain connects TRBV5-1 to TRBJ2-2, with no clear D. V gave up 1 base and J gave up 2 bases, with 15 bases separating them. This CDR3 has 17 amino acids. The germline V gene has CDR1 SGHRS and CDR2 YFSETQ. CDR3 DNA: TGCGCCAGCAGCTTGTCAGGTGGGCAGAGAAACACCGGGGAGCTGTTTTTT. This codes for CASSLSGGQRNTGELFF.

The rearrangement links TRBV18 to TRBJ1-1, with unresolved D. CDR1 and CDR2 (germline): KGHSH, LQKENI. This CDR3 has 16 amino acids. V lost 2 bases and J 7 bases, leaving 20 bases between the germline ends. The CDR3 DNA follows: TGTGCCAGCTCACCATTAGTCTTGGGCCGCGGTGATGAAGCTTTCTTT. As protein: CASSPLVLGRGDEAFF. The complete variable domain, with remaining parts taken from reference TRBV18 and TRBJ1-1, reads NAGVMQNPRHLVRRRGQEARLRCSPMKGHSHVYWYRQLPEEGLKFMVYLQKENIIDESGMPKERFSAEFPKEGPSILRIQQVVRGDSAAYFCASSPLVLGRGDEAFFGQGTRLTVV.

This rearrangement joins TRBV6-5 to TRBJ1-6; TRBD1 matches 9 bases. Germline V gene data show CDR1 as MNHEY and CDR2 as SVGAGI. There are 15 residues in the CDR3. V shed 2 bases, J shed 7 bases, and the junction held 3 bases outside the gene matches. CDR3 DNA: TGTGCCAGCAGTTACCCCGGGACAGGGAATTCACCCCTCCACTTT. Amino acid sequence: CASSYPGTGNSPLHF.

The rearrangement links TRBV27 to TRBJ2-7; 8 bases agree with TRBD2. V trimming: 2 bases; J trimming: 4 bases; junction bases outside the gene matches: 4. CDR1 is MNHEY, CDR2 SMNVEV, per germline (reference sequence). The length of the CDR3 is 14 residues. The CDR3 is CASSLSGRAYEQYF. The CDR3 bases are TGTGCCAGCAGTTTAAGCGGGAGAGCTTACGAGCAGTACTTC.

The V and J genes are TRBV29-1 and TRBJ2-3; possible D gene TRBD2, 6 bases. The CDR3 consists of 13 residues. V dropped 6 bases and J dropped 2 bases, with 12 bases sitting between them. Germline V lookup: CDR1 SQVTM, CDR2 ANQGSEA. CDR3 sequence (DNA): TGCAGCGTCGTTGCGGGATTCACAGATACGCAGTATTTT. Translation gives CSVVAGFTDTQYF.

For this clone: One junction end disagrees with the germline gene, perhaps due to a read error. The J gene is TRBJ2-2, the V gene TRBV6-2 or TRBV6-3; 11 nucleotides align to TRBD1. The germline CDR1 and CDR2 sequences are MNHEY and SVGEGT. This CDR3 has 18 residues. DNA of the CDR3: TGTGTCAGCAGCTACTTACCGGGACAGGGGGTTCACACCGGGGAGCTGTTTTTT. Amino acid sequence: CVSSYLPGQGVHTGELFF.

V is TRBV5-4 and J is TRBJ2-1; perhaps TRBD2 as D (6 bases). In germline, CDR1 is SGHNT, CDR2 YYREEE (reference sequence). Trimming shortened V by 4 bases and J by 2 bases, and 22 bases separated the two germline ends. The CDR3 totals 18 residues. The CDR3 DNA reads TGTGCCAGCAGCCGTGGGGAAGCGGGTCTAGGAGCCTACAATGAGCAGTTCTTC. Encoded protein: CASSRGEAGLGAYNEQFF.

The chain employs TRBV3-1 (or the pseudogene TRBV3-2) and TRBJ1-5; 7 bases agree with TRBD1. The trim removed 0 bases at V and 5 bases at J, leaving 7 bases unmatched. The CDR3 extends over 16 amino acids. Per germline, CDR1 LGHDT and CDR2 YNNKEL (reference sequence). The CDR3 coding sequence is TGTGCCAGCAGCCAAGATCCCGACAGGGACCATCAGCCCCAGCATTTT. This codes for CASSQDPDRDHQPQHF.

This clone was detected once. This chain links TRBV29-1 with TRBJ2-3; 9 nucleotides line up with TRBD2. J lost 0 bases, V lost 4 bases, and 5 bases had no gene match. Germline V gene lookup returns CDR1 SQVTM and CDR2 ANQGSEA. CDR3 length equals 15 residues. The CDR3 here is CSVVLAGPSTDTQYF. As DNA, the CDR3 is TGCAGCGTTGTACTAGCGGGCCCTAGCACAGATACGCAGTATTTT.

The chain couples TRBV4-3 to TRBJ1-5; possible D gene TRBD1, 5 bases. The CDR3 covers 15 residues. Germline CDR1 reads LGHNA; CDR2 reads YSLEER. Trimming pared 3 bases from V and 3 bases from J, leaving 12 bases between. CDR3 DNA: TGCGCCAGCAGCCATTTTCAGGGAATCAATCAGCCCCAGCATTTT. Translation gives CASSHFQGINQPQHF.

This chain uses TRBV6-1 with TRBJ1-2, with 7 bases aligning to TRBD1. The length of the CDR3 is 16 residues. Per germline, CDR1 MNHNS and CDR2 SASEGT. V shed 3 bases and J 8 bases; nucleotides not matched to a gene: 15. The CDR3: CASSDPTLTGKDGYTF. As DNA, the CDR3 is TGTGCCAGCAGTGATCCGACCTTGACAGGGAAGGACGGCTACACCTTC.